A single sample gave rise to the 23 T cell receptor beta chains below, sequenced in a study of vaccination and CD4 T cells after COVID-19. These receptors have no identified antigens. The treatment denotes: 10-day PBMC culture with coronavirus spike peptide pools or control peptides (ViraFEST assay). The Oncomine TCR Beta short-read assay sequenced DNA from cultured CD4+ T cells. TCRdb re-called the PCR reads through MiXCR, storing one row per CDR3 protein. Of around 20,000 distinct CDR3 sequences listed, approximately 40% are singletons. The sequenced sample was CD4+ T cells from blood, cultured in vitro, obtained after SARS-CoV-2 vaccination. The source is a human donor who had recovered from COVID-19.

The chain recombines TRBV28 with TRBJ2-1; 8 bases are shared with TRBD2. Germline CDR1 is MDHEN and CDR2 is SYDVKM. The CDR3 consists of 14 residues. Trimming took 9 bases from V and 11 from J; bases not matched to a gene: 15. The chain's CDR3 is CASGQAGDTMKQFF. The CDR3 nucleotides are TGTGCCAGTGGACAAGCGGGAGATACAATGAAGCAGTTCTTC.

The chain carries TRBV5-4 and TRBJ2-1; tentative D call: TRBD2 (6 bases). This CDR3 region has 15 residues. Germline CDR1 reads SGHNT; CDR2 reads YYREEE (reference sequence). Trimming stripped 2 bases from V and 2 bases from J, with 11 bases between. The CDR3 coding sequence is TGTGCCAGCAGCTTAGGGAGGACTACCTACAATGAGCAGTTCTTC. This codes for CASSLGRTTYNEQFF. The entire variable domain, with the rest obtained from reference TRBV5-4 and TRBJ2-1, is as follows: ETGVTQSPTHLIKTRGQQVTLRCSSQSGHNTVSWYQQALGQGPQFIFQYYREEENGRGNFPPRFSGLQFPNYSSELNVNALELDDSALYLCASSLGRTTYNEQFFGPGTRLTVL.

The table lists this clonotype with a few counts. J is TRBJ1-3 and V is TRBV20-1; 7 nucleotides align to TRBD1. CDR1 and CDR2 (germline): DFQATT, SNEGSKA (reference sequence). The CDR3 spans 17 residues. The trim removed 2 bases at V and 0 bases at J, leaving 10 bases unmatched. The CDR3 reads CSARPMAGQTSGNTIYF. The CDR3 nucleotides are TGCAGTGCTAGACCAATGGCGGGACAGACCTCTGGAAACACCATATATTTT.

This rearrangement joins TRBV6-5 to TRBJ1-5; TRBD1 is a possible D gene (6 bases). The V gene lost 0 bases and the J gene lost 6 bases, with 12 bases spanning the gap. Germline loops: CDR1 MNHEY, CDR2 SVGAGI. The CDR3 consists of 15 residues. CDR3 DNA: TGTGCCAGCAGTTACTCGTGGGGGGCGGGTCAGCCCCAGCATTTT. Translated: CASSYSWGAGQPQHF.

This clonotype was recorded a few times. The chain joins TRBV25-1 to TRBJ1-6, with D hard to call. Per the germline V gene, CDR1 is MGHDK and CDR2 is SYGVNS. This CDR3 is 17 amino acids long. Trimming pared 1 base from V and 3 bases from J, leaving 13 bases between. The CDR3 spells CASSESGRGLYNSPLHF. The CDR3 region has the DNA TGTGCCAGCAGTGAATCGGGTCGCGGGCTCTATAATTCACCCCTCCACTTT.

The chain links TRBV6-1 to TRBJ1-1; D unresolved. The CDR3 is made up of 15 amino acids. Trimming took 7 bases from V and 4 from J, leaving 19 bases between them. From germline, CDR1 is MNHNS and CDR2 SASEGT. The CDR3 coding sequence is TGTGCCAGCACCCTTGGTGGGAGCAAGGGCACTGAAGCTTTCTTT. Translation gives CASTLGGSKGTEAFF.

J is TRBJ1-5 and V is TRBV6-1; the D is unclear. In germline, CDR1 is MNHNS, CDR2 SASEGT. The CDR3 is 13 residues long. V was cut by 5 bases and J by 6 bases, with 11 bases left in between. The CDR3 sequence is CASSSTWGQPQHF. The DNA for the CDR3 is TGTGCCAGCAGTAGTACATGGGGTCAGCCCCAGCATTTT.

The chain links TRBV5-4 to TRBJ2-1; 11 nucleotides match TRBD2. V lost 0 bases and J lost 3; bases outside the gene matches: 2. This CDR3 contains 16 residues. Germline CDR1 SGHNT, CDR2 YYREEE (reference sequence). The CDR3 bases are TGTGCCAGCAGCTTGGATGGACTAGCGGGCTACAATGAGCAGTTCTTC. Translation: CASSLDGLAGYNEQFF. Complete variable domain (other parts from reference TRBV5-4 and TRBJ2-1): ETGVTQSPTHLIKTRGQQVTLRCSSQSGHNTVSWYQQALGQGPQFIFQYYREEENGRGNFPPRFSGLQFPNYSSELNVNALELDDSALYLCASSLDGLAGYNEQFFGPGTRLTVL.

By its share, this clonotype is medium-sized. This sequence joins TRBV27 and TRBJ2-7, with D uncertain. Trimming pared 4 bases from V and 7 bases from J, leaving 14 bases between. Germline CDR1 MNHEY, CDR2 SMNVEV (reference sequence). The CDR3 length is 13 residues. CDR3 nucleotide sequence: TGTGCCAGCAGTTCGCGCCCTAGTGTAGAGCAGTACTTC. It encodes CASSSRPSVEQYF.

The rearrangement uses TRBV10-1 and TRBJ1-6; TRBD1 matches 9 bases. This CDR3 contains 17 residues. The germline gives CDR1 WNHNN, CDR2 SYGVQD (reference sequence). J lost 8 bases, V lost 5 bases, and 13 bases had no gene match. CDR3 in DNA: TGCGCCAGCAGTTACCGGGACAGGGTTAAGTCCCATTCACCCCTCCACTTT. Translating gives CASSYRDRVKSHSPLHF.

This clonotype was seen a handful of times. This rearrangement joins TRBV10-3 to TRBJ2-2; no clear D gene. CDR3 length: 14 amino acids. Between the trimmed V and J ends, which lost 0 bases and 4 bases, there was a span of 6 bases. Looked up from germline, CDR1 is ENHRY and CDR2 is SYGVKD. The CDR3 spells CAISESPSTGELFF. CDR3 in DNA: TGTGCCATCAGTGAGTCGCCTAGCACCGGGGAGCTGTTTTTT.

The table lists this clonotype with a few counts. The rearrangement joins TRBV20-1 to TRBJ1-6; 10 nucleotides align to TRBD1. V was clipped by 5 bases and J by 6 bases; unmatched bases: 7. This CDR3 is 15 amino acids long. Germline lookup yields CDR1 DFQATT and CDR2 SNEGSKA (reference sequence). In DNA form, the CDR3 reads TGCAGTGCTGTCCGGGACAGGGGTGCTAATTCACCCCTCCACTTT. As protein: CSAVRDRGANSPLHF.

The rearrangement links TRBV27 to TRBJ2-3; the D is unclear. The CDR3 loop spans 13 amino acids. CDR1 and CDR2 (germline): MNHEY, SMNVEV (reference sequence). The V and J ends lost 7 bases and 3 bases respectively, with 11 bases between them. CDR3 region: CASNFVGTDTQYF. The CDR3 DNA reads as TGTGCCAGCAATTTTGTCGGAACAGATACGCAGTATTTT.

The chain couples TRBV7-2 to TRBJ2-5; no clear D. Germline V CDR1 and CDR2: SGHTA, FQGNSA. The CDR3 sequence is 13 residues long. Trimming removed 1 base from V and 7 bases from J, with 10 bases in between. The CDR3 sequence: CASSLVRWSTQYF. CDR3 nucleotides: TGTGCCAGCAGCTTAGTCAGGTGGTCGACCCAGTACTTC.

This clonotype was recorded once. This chain connects TRBV20-1 to TRBJ2-2; 9 bases map to TRBD1. Germline V CDR1 and CDR2: DFQATT, SNEGSKA (reference sequence). CDR3 length: 17 amino acids. After removal of 3 bases from V and 3 bases from J, the junction contained 11 bases not matched to a gene. CDR3 amino acids: CSASPGTGPSYTGELFF. The CDR3 bases are TGCAGTGCTAGCCCCGGGACAGGGCCGTCCTACACCGGGGAGCTGTTTTTT.

This chain joins TRBV6-2 or TRBV6-3 and TRBJ2-7; 7 nucleotides align to TRBD2. The CDR3 is 18 amino acids. Germline-derived CDR1 and CDR2 are MNHEY and SVGEGT. V lost 5 bases, J lost 5 bases, and 21 bases stayed unmatched. The CDR3 DNA reads TGTGCCAGCAGTCCTTCCTCTTTCGGCGGGGGTACTCGGGACGAGCAGTACTTC. It encodes CASSPSSFGGGTRDEQYF.

This chain joins TRBV13 and TRBJ2-3; D is possibly TRBD1 (7 bases). Germline loops: CDR1 PRHDT, CDR2 FYEKMQ (reference sequence). Trimming stripped 5 bases from V and 6 bases from J, with 15 bases between. CDR3 length: 14 amino acids. In DNA, the CDR3 is TGTGCCAGCAGCCAGGGGGGTAGAGGGGATACGCAGTATTTT. Translation gives CASSQGGRGDTQYF.

V is TRBV10-3 and J is TRBJ2-5; TRBD1 is a possible D gene (5 bases). This CDR3 contains 15 residues. CDR1 is ENHRY, CDR2 SYGVKD, per germline. The V end lost 4 bases, the J end lost 4 bases, and 16 bases lay between the germline ends. CDR3 DNA sequence: TGTGCCATCAGTGGGGGTCTAGGGGATGGAGAGACCCAGTACTTC. This codes for CAISGGLGDGETQYF.

This clonotype occurred a few times. This rearrangement joins TRBV27 to TRBJ2-7, with 7 bases identical to TRBD1. V trimming: 5 bases; J trimming: 3 bases; junction bases outside the gene matches: 7. From germline, CDR1 is MNHEY and CDR2 SMNVEV (reference sequence). CDR3 size: 14 residues. CDR3 region: CASSPLGQIYEQYF. The DNA for the CDR3 is TGTGCCAGCAGTCCGCTGGGACAGATCTACGAGCAGTACTTC.

CDR3 region: CASSPRGGQMNTGELFF. As DNA, the CDR3 is TGTGCCAGCAGTCCCAGGGGTGGACAGATGAACACCGGGGAGCTGTTTTTT. V and J are TRBV6-1 and TRBJ2-2; TRBD1 is a possible D gene (6 bases). This CDR3 is 17 amino acids long. Trimming took off 5 bases at V and 1 base at J, with 17 bases between the two ends. Per the germline V gene, CDR1 is MNHNS and CDR2 is SASEGT.

The CDR3 DNA follows: TGTGCCAGCAGCTCACAGGGGTTTGACATTCAGTACTTC. Translation gives CASSSQGFDIQYF. The rearrangement joins TRBV7-2 to TRBJ2-4, with TRBD1 matching 7 bases. This CDR3 region has 13 residues. Germline assignment: CDR1 SGHTA and CDR2 FQGNSA. V dropped 4 bases and J dropped 8; count of bases not matched to a gene: 5.

The chain is built from TRBV6-1 and TRBJ1-6; TRBD1 aligns across 11 bases. V gave up 5 bases and J gave up 9 bases; unmatched junction bases: 3. This CDR3 has 14 residues. CDR1 and CDR2 (germline): MNHNS, SASEGT. The CDR3 nucleotides are TGTGCCAGCAGTCCGGGACAGGGGGTTTCACCCCTCCACTTT. Translating gives CASSPGQGVSPLHF.

The chain uses TRBV7-6 and TRBJ2-5; 10 bases are a match to TRBD2. Germline loops: CDR1 SGHVS, CDR2 FNYEAQ. The CDR3 extends over 18 amino acids. V lost 1 base, J lost 2 bases, and 10 bases stayed unmatched. The chain's CDR3 is CASSLGLGATSGQETQYF. The CDR3, as DNA: TGTGCCAGCAGCTTAGGGTTGGGTGCGACTAGCGGGCAAGAGACCCAGTACTTC.